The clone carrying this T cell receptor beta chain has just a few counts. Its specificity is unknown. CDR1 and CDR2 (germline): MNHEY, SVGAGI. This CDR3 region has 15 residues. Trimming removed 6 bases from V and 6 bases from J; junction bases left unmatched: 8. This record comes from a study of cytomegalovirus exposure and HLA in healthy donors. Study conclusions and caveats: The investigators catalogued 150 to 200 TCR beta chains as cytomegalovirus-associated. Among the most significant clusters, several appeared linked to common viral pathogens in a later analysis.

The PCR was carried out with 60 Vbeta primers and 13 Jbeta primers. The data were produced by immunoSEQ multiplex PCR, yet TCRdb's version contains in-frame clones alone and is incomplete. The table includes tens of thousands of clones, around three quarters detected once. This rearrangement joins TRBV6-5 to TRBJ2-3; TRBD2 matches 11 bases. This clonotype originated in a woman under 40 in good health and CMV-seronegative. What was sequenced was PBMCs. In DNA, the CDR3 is TGTGCCAGCAGACCCTTAGCGGGAGGGTGGGATACGCAGTATTTT. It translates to CASRPLAGGWDTQYF.